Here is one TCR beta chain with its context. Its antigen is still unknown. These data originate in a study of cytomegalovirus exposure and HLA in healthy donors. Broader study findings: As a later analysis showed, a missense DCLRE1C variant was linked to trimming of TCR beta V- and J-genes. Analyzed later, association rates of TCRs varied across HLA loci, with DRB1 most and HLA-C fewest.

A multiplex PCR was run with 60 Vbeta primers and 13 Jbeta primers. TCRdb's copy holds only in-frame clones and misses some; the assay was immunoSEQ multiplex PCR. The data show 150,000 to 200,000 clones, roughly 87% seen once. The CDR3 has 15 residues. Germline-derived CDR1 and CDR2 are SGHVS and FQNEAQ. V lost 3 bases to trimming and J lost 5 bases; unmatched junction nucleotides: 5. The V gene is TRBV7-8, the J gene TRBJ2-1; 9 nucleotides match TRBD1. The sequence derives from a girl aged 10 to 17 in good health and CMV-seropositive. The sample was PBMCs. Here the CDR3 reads CASSFDRGIDNEQFF. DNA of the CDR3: TGTGCCAGCAGCTTCGACAGGGGGATCGACAATGAGCAGTTCTTC.